These 22 T cell receptor beta chains came from one sample sequenced in a study of shared clonotypes between healthy human individuals. Some clones are missing from TCRdb's copy, which holds only in-frame ones; the method was immunoSEQ multiplex PCR. The sample lists over 950,000 clones; roughly 80% were seen once. Sample: memory CD4+ T cells from PBMCs. Subset denoted: CD45RA-negative fraction. These receptors all come from a man aged 18-30 years in good health. Some clones in this sample may be carry-over from other donors' samples.

The V call is TRBV28, the J call TRBJ2-1, with TRBD2 matching over 13 bases. CDR1 and CDR2 from the germline V gene are MDHEN and SYDVKM. V shed 7 bases and J 5 bases; nucleotides not matched to a gene: 5. The CDR3 has 15 amino acids. The CDR3 region is CASKRGTSGNNEQFF. The CDR3 DNA sequence: TGTGCCAGCAAAAGGGGGACTAGCGGGAACAATGAGCAGTTCTTC.

This sequence joins TRBV2 and TRBJ2-7; D may match TRBD1 or TRBD2 (5 bases each). CDR3 length: 15 amino acids. CDR1 is SNHLY, CDR2 FYNNEI, per germline. V was shortened by 4 bases and J by 6 bases, with 19 bases between the two germline ends. The CDR3 nucleotides are TGTGCCAGCAGTGGAGGGACCCCCGGGGTTTCCGAGCAGTACTTC. Its translation is CASSGGTPGVSEQYF.

V usage is TRBV7-2 and J usage is TRBJ2-5; 8 nucleotides align to TRBD1. The CDR3 covers 14 residues. With 4 bases clipped from V and 4 bases from J, the junction kept 5 bases outside the gene matches. Germline CDR1 reads SGHTA; CDR2 reads FQGNSA. CDR3 sequence reads: CASSSGQGRETQYF. The CDR3 nucleotides read TGTGCCAGCAGCTCCGGACAGGGTAGAGAGACCCAGTACTTC. Combining the CDR3 with reference TRBV7-2 and TRBJ2-5 gives the whole variable domain GAGVSQSPSNKVTEKGKDVELRCDPISGHTALYWYRQSLGQGLEFLIYFQGNSAPDKSGLPSDRFSAERTGGSVSTLTIQRTQQEDSAVYLCASSSGQGRETQYFGPGTRLLVL.

The chain is built from TRBV28 and TRBJ1-2; the D gene is possibly TRBD1 (6 bases). Between the trimmed V and J ends, which lost 2 bases and 8 bases, there was a span of 12 bases. This CDR3 spans 13 amino acids. CDR1 and CDR2 from the germline V gene are MDHEN and SYDVKM. CDR3 bases: TGTGCCAGCAGTTTACCGGGGGCGCAAGGCTACACCTTC. Its protein product is CASSLPGAQGYTF.

The chain is built from TRBV7-9 and TRBJ2-5, with D maybe TRBD1 (6 bases). The V end was cut by 5 bases, the J end by 2 bases, with 18 bases between. This CDR3 region has 16 residues. Germline V CDR1 and CDR2: SEHNR, FQNEAQ (reference sequence). The chain's CDR3 is CASSPRRRQVQETQYF. In nucleotides, the CDR3 is TGTGCCAGCAGCCCCCGGAGGCGACAGGTACAAGAGACCCAGTACTTC.

Remarks on this clone: The same CDR3 also results from other DNA sequences found in this sample. The chain couples TRBV7-2 to TRBJ1-2; no clear D gene. The V and J ends lost 1 base and 2 bases respectively, with 5 bases between them. The CDR3 loop spans 13 amino acids. Germline CDR1 is SGHTA and CDR2 is FQGNSA. Here the CDR3 DNA reads TGTGCCAGCAGCTTAGGGAGGAACTATGGCTACACCTTC. Its translation is CASSLGRNYGYTF.

This clone was counted a few times. This chain joins TRBV7-9 and TRBJ1-3; D is ambiguous. The V end lost 5 bases, the J end lost 4 bases, and 12 bases lay between the germline ends. CDR1 is SEHNR and CDR2 is FQNEAQ in the germline V gene (reference sequence). This CDR3 region has 14 residues. CDR3 amino acids: CASSPGYSGNTIYF. The CDR3 DNA is TGTGCCAGCAGCCCCGGCTATTCCGGAAACACCATATATTTT.

Of note for this clone: Additional DNA sequences in this sample encode the identical CDR3. The rearrangement uses TRBV28 and TRBJ1-4; D is unclear. V dropped 6 bases and J dropped 0 bases, with 5 bases sitting between them. The germline V gene has CDR1 MDHEN and CDR2 SYDVKM. There are 13 residues in the CDR3. CDR3 DNA sequence: TGTGCCAGCAGGCGCGCAACTAATGAAAAACTGTTTTTT. Translation gives CASRRATNEKLFF.

The V and J genes are TRBV4-2 and TRBJ1-4; possibly TRBD1 for D (5 bases). CDR1 is LGHNA and CDR2 is YNFKEQ in the germline V gene. The CDR3 covers 16 residues. Trimming removed 1 base from V and 0 bases from J, with 9 bases in between. The CDR3: CASSQGDSPTNEKLFF. In DNA form, the CDR3 reads TGTGCCAGCAGCCAAGGGGACTCACCAACTAATGAAAAACTGTTTTTT.

The rearrangement links TRBV30 to TRBJ2-7; D remains unclear. Germline CDR1 and CDR2: GTSNPN and SVGIG (reference sequence). The V gene lost 3 bases and the J gene lost 5 bases, with 20 bases spanning the gap. CDR3 length equals 15 residues. Written as DNA, the CDR3 is TGTGCCTGGAGCTTCCCCTCACCTCTAAGTCACGAGCAGTACTTC. As protein: CAWSFPSPLSHEQYF.

The rearrangement joins TRBV29-1 to TRBJ2-5; the match to TRBD1 covers 10 bases. Losses at the gene ends were 5 bases for V and 1 base for J; bases not matched to a gene: 7. CDR1 and CDR2 from the germline V gene are SQVTM and ANQGSEA. The CDR3 contains 15 residues. The CDR3 nucleotides read TGCAGCGTTTCCGGGACAGGGGCGATCCAAGAGACCCAGTACTTC. This codes for CSVSGTGAIQETQYF.

On this clone itself: One end of the junction is discordant with germline, which a read error may explain. This chain links TRBV5-6 with TRBJ1-1; no definite D call. The CDR3 length is 15 residues. The germline gives CDR1 SGHDT, CDR2 YYEEEE. Here the CDR3 DNA reads TGTGCCAGCAGCTCACTAGCAGGCGGGAACTCTGAAGCTTTCTTT. It is translated as CASSSLAGGNSEAFF.

The genes are TRBV7-8 and TRBJ1-1; D remains unclear. Trimming left V 1 base short and J 4 bases short, with 7 bases between. Germline V lookup: CDR1 SGHVS, CDR2 FQNEAQ. The CDR3 runs to 13 residues. In nucleotides, the CDR3 is TGTGCCAGCAGCTTAGTGGAGGGCACTGAAGCTTTCTTT. It specifies CASSLVEGTEAFF. Full variable domain (rest looked up from reference TRBV7-8 and TRBJ1-1): GAGVSQSPRYKVAKRGQDVALRCDPISGHVSLFWYQQALGQGPEFLTYFQNEAQLDKSGLPSDRFFAERPEGSVSTLKIQRTQQEDSAVYLCASSLVEGTEAFFGQGTRLTVV.

This clone has a single count. V is TRBV28 and J is TRBJ2-1; 10 bases align to TRBD2. V lost 4 bases to trimming and J lost 8 bases; unmatched junction nucleotides: 8. The length of the CDR3 is 15 residues. CDR1 and CDR2 from the germline V gene are MDHEN and SYDVKM. CDR3 residues: CASSSLSGRVDEQFF. CDR3 nucleotides: TGTGCCAGCAGTTCACTCAGCGGGAGGGTAGATGAGCAGTTCTTC.

The chain employs TRBV18 and TRBJ1-5; D might be TRBD1 (5 bases). There are 14 residues in the CDR3. Deletions cut 3 bases from V and 1 base from J, with 7 bases between. Germline V lookup: CDR1 KGHSH, CDR2 LQKENI. CDR3 bases: TGTGCCAGCTCACCCGACAGAAGCAATCAGCCCCAGCATTTT. It specifies CASSPDRSNQPQHF. The whole variable domain, filled in from reference TRBV18 and TRBJ1-5, reads NAGVMQNPRHLVRRRGQEARLRCSPMKGHSHVYWYRQLPEEGLKFMVYLQKENIIDESGMPKERFSAEFPKEGPSILRIQQVVRGDSAAYFCASSPDRSNQPQHFGDGTRLSIL.

The chain has TRBV5-1 and TRBJ2-5; D might be TRBD2 (6 bases). V was pared by 4 bases and J by 4 bases, with 20 bases between. CDR1 SGHRS and CDR2 YFSETQ come from the germline V gene. This CDR3 region has 16 residues. Here the CDR3 reads CASSPPGLGGVETQYF. CDR3 DNA: TGCGCCAGCAGCCCCCCGGGACTGGGGGGTGTAGAGACCCAGTACTTC.

This clone has only one observation. The V call is TRBV11-2, the J call TRBJ2-1; D possibly uses TRBD1 or TRBD2 (5 bases each). Germline CDR1 SGHAT, CDR2 FQNNGV. This CDR3 is 15 amino acids long. Trimming left V 5 bases short and J 5 bases short, with 16 bases between. CDR3 sequence: CASSRTVGANNEQFF. The CDR3 DNA is TGTGCCAGCAGCCGAACGGTCGGGGCCAACAATGAGCAGTTCTTC.

The rearrangement joins TRBV5-6 to TRBJ2-1, with 7 bases that match TRBD1. Germline assignment: CDR1 SGHDT and CDR2 YYEEEE. The J segment lost 0 bases and the V segment lost 4 bases, leaving 7 bases of the junction unmatched. This CDR3 region has 16 residues. This CDR3 reads CASSAGTASSYNEQFF. DNA of the CDR3: TGTGCCAGCAGCGCTGGGACAGCCAGCTCCTACAATGAGCAGTTCTTC. Full variable domain (missing parts from reference TRBV5-6 and TRBJ2-1): DAGVTQSPTHLIKTRGQQVTLRCSPKSGHDTVSWYQQALGQGPQFIFQYYEEEERQRGNFPDRFSGHQFPNYSSELNVNALLLGDSALYLCASSAGTASSYNEQFFGPGTRLTVL.

The chain is built from TRBV28 and TRBJ2-4; weak D call: TRBD1 (6 bases). This CDR3 contains 15 residues. CDR1 MDHEN and CDR2 SYDVKM come from the germline V gene. V was shortened by 10 bases and J by 1 base, with 17 bases between the two germline ends. The CDR3 sequence is CATKKGGIAKNIQYF. The CDR3 DNA reads as TGTGCCACCAAAAAAGGGGGAATTGCCAAAAACATTCAGTACTTC.

V and J are TRBV29-1 and TRBJ2-3, with 9 bases lining up with TRBD1. V dropped 5 bases and J dropped 1; count of bases not matched to a gene: 7. The length of the CDR3 is 15 residues. Germline CDR1 is SQVTM and CDR2 is ANQGSEA. CDR3 region: CSVKGQGGGTDTQYF. CDR3 nucleotides: TGCAGCGTTAAGGGACAGGGAGGAGGCACAGATACGCAGTATTTT.

The chain recombines TRBV30 with TRBJ2-5; D uncertain. The V gene lost 1 base and the J gene lost 1 base, with 10 bases spanning the gap. CDR3 length: 14 amino acids. The V gene's germline CDR1 is GTSNPN and CDR2 SVGIG (reference sequence). CDR3 sequence (DNA): TGTGCCTGGAGTGATAGGCGCTTCCAAGAGACCCAGTACTTC. This translates into CAWSDRRFQETQYF.

In this sample, this clone turned up many times. The V gene is TRBV19, the J gene TRBJ2-1; the match to TRBD2 covers 12 bases. The CDR3 consists of 15 residues. The germline CDR1 and CDR2 sequences are LNHDA and SQIVND (reference sequence). The junction had 8 bases not matched to a gene; V was cut back by 9 bases and J by 5 bases. The chain's CDR3 is CASQTSGSPHNEQFF. As DNA, the CDR3 is TGTGCCAGCCAGACTAGCGGGAGCCCCCACAATGAGCAGTTCTTC.